These 27 T cell receptor beta chains originate from one sample sequenced in a study of tumor-infiltrating lymphocytes in localized non-small cell lung cancer. The data were produced by immunoSEQ multiplex PCR, yet TCRdb's version contains in-frame clones alone and is incomplete. Among approximately 17,000 clones listed, 60% to 85% were seen once. Sequencing was done on a sample of lung tumor tissue. The source of these receptors is a human donor with non-small cell lung cancer.

This chain joins TRBV7-6 and TRBJ2-2, with 9 bases matching TRBD1. The CDR3 is 15 residues long. Losses at the gene ends were 5 bases for V and 7 bases for J; bases not matched to a gene: 8. The germline V gene has CDR1 SGHVS and CDR2 FNYEAQ. The CDR3: CASSPRTGAIGELFF. The CDR3 DNA sequence: TGTGCCAGCAGCCCAAGGACAGGGGCGATCGGGGAGCTGTTTTTT.

J is TRBJ2-2 and V is TRBV4-1; a weak D match, TRBD1 (6 bases). Trimming took 1 base from V and 4 from J, leaving 10 bases between them. CDR3 size: 15 residues. Germline V gene sequence: CDR1 MGHRA, CDR2 YSYEKL. CDR3 loop: CASSQVRGGTGELFF. The CDR3, as DNA: TGCGCCAGCAGCCAAGTCAGGGGCGGCACCGGGGAGCTGTTTTTT.

The CDR3 sequence: CSVSDHSPNEQFF. The CDR3 DNA follows: TGCAGCGTTTCCGACCATTCCCCCAATGAGCAGTTCTTC. J is TRBJ2-1 and V is TRBV29-1; unclear D gene. Per the germline V gene, CDR1 is SQVTM and CDR2 is ANQGSEA. CDR3 length equals 13 residues. Trimming left V 5 bases short and J 6 bases short, with 14 bases between.

This sequence joins TRBV5-1 and TRBJ2-1; D remains unclear. Germline V gene data show CDR1 as SGHRS and CDR2 as YFSETQ. Between the trimmed V and J ends, which lost 2 bases and 0 bases, there was a span of 6 bases. The CDR3 extends over 14 amino acids. CDR3 coding DNA: TGCGCCAGCAGCTTCGCTGGCTCCTACAATGAGCAGTTCTTC. As protein: CASSFAGSYNEQFF.

This clone was seen only a few times. The rearrangement joins TRBV29-1 to TRBJ2-1; 7 bases align to TRBD1. The length of the CDR3 is 13 residues. The germline V gene has CDR1 SQVTM and CDR2 ANQGSEA. V lost 6 bases, J lost 0 bases, and 2 bases stayed unmatched. The DNA of the CDR3 is TGCAGCGTGGGACAGTACTCCTACAATGAGCAGTTCTTC. This encodes CSVGQYSYNEQFF.

The chain carries TRBV29-1 and TRBJ2-7; tentatively, D is TRBD1 (6 bases). The CDR3 length is 16 residues. Germline-derived CDR1 and CDR2 are SQVTM and ANQGSEA. V was shortened by 3 bases and J by 0 bases, with 18 bases between the two germline ends. The CDR3 coding sequence is TGCAGCGTTGAGGACTTTACAGGGCCTTTCTCCTACGAGCAGTACTTC. Translation: CSVEDFTGPFSYEQYF.

The chain uses TRBV15 and TRBJ2-1, with TRBD2 identical over 9 bases. The V gene end was trimmed by 6 bases and the J gene end by 5 bases; junction bases not matched to a gene: 8. Germline V gene sequence: CDR1 LNHNV, CDR2 YYDKDF (reference sequence). The CDR3 is 15 residues long. CDR3 DNA sequence: TGTGCCACCAGATCGGCGGGAGGGCCCCACAATGAGCAGTTCTTC. It yields the protein CATRSAGGPHNEQFF.

This chain uses TRBV4-1 with TRBJ2-3; the D call may be TRBD1 or TRBD2 (5 bases each). Germline V lookup: CDR1 MGHRA, CDR2 YSYEKL. V lost 3 bases, J lost 9 bases, and 25 bases lay in between. CDR3 length equals 17 residues. CDR3 nucleotide sequence: TGCGCCAGCAGCCAGGCCTTCTTGGAAGGGGAGACCGAAACGCAGTATTTT. It codes for CASSQAFLEGETETQYF.

This chain joins TRBV7-2 and TRBJ2-6, with TRBD1 matching over 7 bases. After removal of 5 bases from V and 0 bases from J, the junction contained 7 bases not matched to a gene. Germline V gene sequence: CDR1 SGHTA, CDR2 FQGNSA. CDR3 length: 17 amino acids. The CDR3 here is CASSRTGQTSGANVLTF. The CDR3 nucleotides are TGTGCCAGCAGCCGTACGGGACAGACCTCTGGGGCCAACGTCCTGACTTTC.

The sample holds a few counts of this clone. At the DNA level, this CDR3 is encoded by other sequences in the same sample as well. This chain links TRBV7-3 with TRBJ1-1; tentative D call: TRBD1 (6 bases). CDR3 length equals 14 residues. Trimming pared 0 bases from V and 1 base from J, leaving 6 bases between. CDR1 SGHTA and CDR2 FQGTGA come from the germline V gene. This chain's CDR3 is CASSLTQGNTEAFF. The CDR3, as DNA: TGTGCCAGCAGCTTAACACAGGGGAACACTGAAGCTTTCTTT.

This chain links TRBV27 with TRBJ1-4, with a weak D call TRBD1 (5 bases). The CDR3 length is 15 residues. V was pared by 2 bases and J by 7 bases, with 14 bases between. Looked up from germline, CDR1 is MNHEY and CDR2 is SMNVEV (reference sequence). The CDR3 DNA is TGTGCCAGCAGTTTAACAGGAATTCGGGGTGAAAAACTGTTTTTT. It codes for CASSLTGIRGEKLFF.

This rearrangement joins TRBV9 to TRBJ1-1, with 7 positions matching TRBD1. The trim removed 3 bases at V and 4 bases at J, leaving 9 bases unmatched. CDR3 length: 15 residues. The germline V gene encodes CDR1 SGDLS and CDR2 YYNGEE. The CDR3: CASSGTTGLPTEAFF. The CDR3 coding sequence is TGTGCCAGCAGCGGAACGACAGGGCTTCCCACTGAAGCTTTCTTT.

To note about this clone: The same CDR3 also results from other DNA sequences found in this sample. The V call is TRBV29-1, the J call TRBJ2-5; D is tentatively TRBD1 or TRBD2 (5 bases each). Germline CDR1 and CDR2: SQVTM and ANQGSEA. The CDR3 totals 12 residues. The V and J ends lost 7 bases and 1 base respectively, with 10 bases between them. Here the CDR3 DNA reads TGCAGCGCCGGGACCCCCCAAGAGACCCAGTACTTC. Translated: CSAGTPQETQYF.

This sequence joins TRBV6-5 and TRBJ2-7; D is unresolved. V lost 0 bases to trimming and J lost 2 bases, with 8 bases between them. This CDR3 has 14 amino acids. In germline, CDR1 is MNHEY, CDR2 SVGAGI. Here the CDR3 reads CASSYSGRAYEQYF. DNA of the CDR3: TGTGCCAGCAGTTACTCGGGAAGGGCCTACGAGCAGTACTTC.

The chain employs TRBV7-3 and TRBJ2-1; D is possibly TRBD1 (5 bases). Trimming removed 3 bases from V and 7 bases from J, with 10 bases in between. The germline V gene encodes CDR1 SGHTA and CDR2 FQGTGA. The CDR3 has 13 amino acids. The CDR3 loop reads CASSFARGNEQFF. The CDR3 region has the DNA TGTGCCAGCAGCTTCGCTAGGGGAAATGAGCAGTTCTTC.

Written as DNA, the CDR3 is TGTGCCAGCAGCCCGGCGGGGGTACGCTCCTACGAGCAGTACTTC. It codes for CASSPAGVRSYEQYF. The chain has TRBV7-9 and TRBJ2-7; 7 bases match TRBD2. Germline V gives CDR1 SEHNR, CDR2 FQNEAQ (reference sequence). After removal of 5 bases from V and 0 bases from J, the junction contained 7 bases not matched to a gene. This CDR3 contains 15 residues.

The V and J genes are TRBV29-1 and TRBJ1-1; D is ambiguous. The CDR3 covers 11 residues. Germline V gene data show CDR1 as SQVTM and CDR2 as ANQGSEA. V dropped 6 bases and J dropped 4 bases, with 9 bases sitting between them. The CDR3 here is CSVLTATEAFF. For the CDR3, the DNA is TGCAGCGTCCTAACGGCCACTGAAGCTTTCTTT.

The chain joins TRBV5-4 to TRBJ2-3; 7 bases align to TRBD2. J gave up 4 bases and V 4 bases, and 15 bases lay outside the gene matches. Germline CDR1 SGHNT, CDR2 YYREEE (reference sequence). The CDR3 is made up of 17 amino acids. The CDR3 region is CASSPPGGGRGPDTQYF. The CDR3 nucleotides are TGTGCCAGCAGCCCCCCGGGGGGAGGTCGAGGGCCAGATACGCAGTATTTT.

This chain links TRBV6-6 with TRBJ1-1; 7 bases match TRBD1. The CDR3 totals 13 residues. Germline V gene lookup returns CDR1 MNHNY and CDR2 SVGAGI (reference sequence). The ends lost 6 bases at V and 7 bases at J; junction bases unmatched: 8. The CDR3 coding sequence is TGTGCCAGCAGGGGGGGACAGTCTAATGAAGCTTTCTTT. It encodes CASRGGQSNEAFF.

This chain uses TRBV25-1 with TRBJ2-7; TRBD2 is a possible D gene (5 bases). The length of the CDR3 is 15 residues. With 8 bases removed from V and 4 bases from J, the gap between germline ends came to 21 bases. Germline CDR1 and CDR2: MGHDK and SYGVNS. The CDR3 reads CASPPAGRVRYEQYF. Written as DNA, the CDR3 is TGTGCCAGCCCGCCGGCTGGGCGGGTGAGGTACGAGCAGTACTTC.

The chain joins TRBV19 to TRBJ2-1, with D unclear. This CDR3 has 12 residues. Germline assignment: CDR1 LNHDA and CDR2 SQIVND (reference sequence). Trimming cost V 1 base and J 9 bases, with 7 bases left between them. The CDR3 sequence is CASSIGQAEQFF. CDR3 coding DNA: TGTGCCAGTAGTATAGGGCAAGCTGAGCAGTTCTTC.

This chain joins TRBV7-2 and TRBJ2-3; D is unclear. CDR1 and CDR2 (germline): SGHTA, FQGNSA. CDR3 length: 13 residues. The V and J ends lost 5 bases and 6 bases respectively, with 12 bases between them. CDR3 DNA: TGTGCCAGCAGCCCTGCCATTAGGGATACGCAGTATTTT. Protein: CASSPAIRDTQYF.

The V and J genes are TRBV7-6 and TRBJ1-4, with D uncertain. V was pared by 5 bases and J by 8 bases, with 15 bases between. The germline V gene encodes CDR1 SGHVS and CDR2 FNYEAQ. This CDR3 is built from 14 residues. The DNA for the CDR3 is TGTGCCAGCAGCCAAGCCCCTGTAGGCGAAAAACTGTTTTTT. Translation: CASSQAPVGEKLFF.

The chain combines TRBV7-2 with TRBJ2-1, with no clear D. This CDR3 comprises 10 residues. The germline V and J ends were trimmed by 8 bases and 5 bases, with 4 bases remaining between them. The V gene's germline CDR1 is SGHTA and CDR2 FQGNSA. This CDR3 is CASGNNEQFF. The CDR3, as DNA: TGTGCCAGCGGGAACAATGAGCAGTTCTTC.

The CDR3 spells CASSYVAATNEKLFF. CDR3 nucleotides: TGTGCCAGCAGTTACGTGGCAGCTACTAATGAAAAACTGTTTTTT. The chain couples TRBV6-5 to TRBJ1-4; D not resolved. Germline V gene data show CDR1 as MNHEY and CDR2 as SVGAGI. This CDR3 comprises 15 residues. The V gene lost 2 bases and the J gene lost 2 bases, with 9 bases spanning the gap.

The chain uses TRBV19 and TRBJ2-4, with D perhaps TRBD2 (5 bases). The V end was cut by 3 bases, the J end by 0 bases, with 9 bases between. CDR1 is LNHDA, CDR2 SQIVND, per germline (reference sequence). This CDR3 has 15 amino acids. Here the CDR3 reads CASSIVSGAKNIQYF. The CDR3 DNA is TGTGCCAGTAGTATCGTGAGCGGAGCCAAAAACATTCAGTACTTC.

The CDR3 region is CASSYPGGDSNQPQHF. CDR3 bases: TGTGCCAGCAGTTACCCGGGAGGGGATAGCAATCAGCCCCAGCATTTT. The chain has TRBV6-6 and TRBJ1-5; TRBD1 might be the D (5 bases). The V and J ends lost 2 bases and 0 bases respectively, with 11 bases between them. This CDR3 comprises 16 residues. The V gene's germline CDR1 is MNHNY and CDR2 SVGAGI (reference sequence).